In this sample, the clone carrying this TCR beta chain turned up a few times. What it recognizes is unknown. Sample-barcoded 5' priming and a J-beta primer mix drove a second PCR of about 6 to 11 cycles. MiXCR, applied by TCRdb to the 5' RACE reads, yields one record per CDR3 protein. The repertoire includes 500,000 to 600,000 distinct CDR3 sequences, roughly 28% of them detected once, and around 20% sits in the top ten. This sample stems from a study of blood T cells in healthy people across ages. General study points: Underestimates were what the diversity estimates from one million T cells were considered to be. Compared with aged donors, long-lived donors showed fewer expanded clones, suggesting selection. No one knew whether donors had CMV, which possibly confounded expanded clonotype changes. PBMCs that were unsorted prevented a conclusive naive versus antigen-experienced comparison.

The CDR3 spans 12 residues. Looked up from germline, CDR1 is MDHEN and CDR2 is SYDVKM. The sample taken for sequencing was blood. The origin of this receptor is a woman in her 70s in good health. V is TRBV28 and J is TRBJ1-5, with D tentatively TRBD1 (5 bases). The closer fit of TRBJ2-3 to the DNA end suggests the J call may be wrong. CDR3 in DNA: TGTGCCAGCAGTCTAACGGACAAAACACAGTATTTT. Its protein is CASSLTDKTQYF.